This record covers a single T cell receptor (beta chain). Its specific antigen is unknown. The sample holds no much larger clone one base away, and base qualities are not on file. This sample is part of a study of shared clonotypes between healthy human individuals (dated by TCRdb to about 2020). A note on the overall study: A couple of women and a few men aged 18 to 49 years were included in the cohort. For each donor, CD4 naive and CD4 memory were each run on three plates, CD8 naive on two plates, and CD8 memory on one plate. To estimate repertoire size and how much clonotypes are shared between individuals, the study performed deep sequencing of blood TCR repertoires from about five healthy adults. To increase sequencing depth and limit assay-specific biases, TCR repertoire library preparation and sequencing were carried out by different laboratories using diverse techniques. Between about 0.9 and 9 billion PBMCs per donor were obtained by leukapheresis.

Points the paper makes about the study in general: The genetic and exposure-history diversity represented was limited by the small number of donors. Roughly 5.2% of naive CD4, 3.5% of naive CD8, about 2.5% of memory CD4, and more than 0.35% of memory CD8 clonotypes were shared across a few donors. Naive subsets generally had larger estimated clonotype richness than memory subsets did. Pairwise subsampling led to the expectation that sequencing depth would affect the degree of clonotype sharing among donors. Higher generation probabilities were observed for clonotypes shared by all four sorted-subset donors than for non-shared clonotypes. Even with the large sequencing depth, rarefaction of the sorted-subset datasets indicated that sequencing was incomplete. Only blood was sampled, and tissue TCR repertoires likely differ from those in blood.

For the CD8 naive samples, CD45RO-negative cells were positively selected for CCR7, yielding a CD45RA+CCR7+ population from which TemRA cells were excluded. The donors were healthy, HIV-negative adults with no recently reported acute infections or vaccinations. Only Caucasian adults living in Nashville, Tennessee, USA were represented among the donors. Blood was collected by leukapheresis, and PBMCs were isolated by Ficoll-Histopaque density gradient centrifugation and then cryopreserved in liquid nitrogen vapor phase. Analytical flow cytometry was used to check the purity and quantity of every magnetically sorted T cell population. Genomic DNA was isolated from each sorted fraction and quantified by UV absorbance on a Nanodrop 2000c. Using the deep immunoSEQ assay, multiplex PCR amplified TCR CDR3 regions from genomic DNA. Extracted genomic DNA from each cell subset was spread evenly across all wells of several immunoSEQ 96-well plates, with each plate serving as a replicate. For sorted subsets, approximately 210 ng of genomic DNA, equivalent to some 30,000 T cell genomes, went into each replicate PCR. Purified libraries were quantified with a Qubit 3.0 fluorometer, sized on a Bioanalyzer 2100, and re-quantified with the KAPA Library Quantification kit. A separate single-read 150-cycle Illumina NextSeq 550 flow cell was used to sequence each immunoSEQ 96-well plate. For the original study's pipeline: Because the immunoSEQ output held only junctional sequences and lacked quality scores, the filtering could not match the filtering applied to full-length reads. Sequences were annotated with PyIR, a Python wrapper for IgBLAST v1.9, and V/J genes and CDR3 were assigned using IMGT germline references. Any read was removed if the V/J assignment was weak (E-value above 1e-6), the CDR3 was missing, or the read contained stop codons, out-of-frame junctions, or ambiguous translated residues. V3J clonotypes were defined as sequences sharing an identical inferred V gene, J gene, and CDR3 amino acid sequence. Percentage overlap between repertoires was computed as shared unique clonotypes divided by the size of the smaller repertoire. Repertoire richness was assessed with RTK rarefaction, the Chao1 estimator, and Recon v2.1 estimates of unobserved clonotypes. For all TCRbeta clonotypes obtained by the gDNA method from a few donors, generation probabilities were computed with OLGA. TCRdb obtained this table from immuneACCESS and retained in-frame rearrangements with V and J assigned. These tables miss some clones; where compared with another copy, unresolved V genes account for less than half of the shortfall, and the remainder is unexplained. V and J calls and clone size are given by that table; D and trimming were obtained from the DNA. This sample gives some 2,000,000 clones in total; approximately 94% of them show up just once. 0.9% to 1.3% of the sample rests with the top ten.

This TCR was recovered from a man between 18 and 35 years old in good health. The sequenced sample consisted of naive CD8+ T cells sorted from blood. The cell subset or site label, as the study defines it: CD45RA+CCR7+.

The DNA sequence reads TGTGCCAGCAGCCCATCTTCAGGCGGGGGGGCCTATGAGCAGTTCTTC. Protein translation: CASSPSSGGGAYEQFF. Rearrangement joined TRBV27 to TRBJ2-1, with 9 bases aligning to TRBD2. The CDR3 has 16 amino acids, counting the end cysteine and phenylalanine. Only the CDR3 DNA stays, 48 bases, in frame from base 1. For this chain, trimming is 6 bases at the V end and 8 bases at the J end, and the number of junction bases without a gene match is 14. The germline V gene (reference sequence) provides CDR1 MNHEY and CDR2 SMNVEV.